This TCR beta chain originates from a study of identical twins. J lost 5 bases, V lost 8 bases, and 12 bases had no gene match. Germline CDR1 is LGHNA and CDR2 is YSLEER. The CDR3 spans 15 residues. Notes on the study in general: Where beta out-of-frame sequences were concerned, excess twin sharing was weaker. Fewer insertions characterized abundant cord blood beta clonotypes, whereas memory repertoires showed none.

This clonotype was observed a few times. Antigen specificity is unknown. TCRdb re-derived calls from the 5' RACE reads in MiXCR, one entry per CDR3 protein. The sample has 600,000 to 800,000 distinct CDR3 sequences; over 20% are singletons. The sample was also reused in another study, on T cells expressing NK-cell markers. Per that study: Sequencing of TCR beta repertoires drew on sorted CD3+CD56+NKG2C+, CD3+CD56+NKG2C- and CD3+CD56-NKG2C+ T cells.

This chain joins TRBV4-3 and TRBJ2-1; 7 bases map to TRBD2. The sample was PBMCs. The TCR originated in a woman aged 18 to 35 in good health. The CDR3 spells CASGHRASGHNEQFF. For the CDR3, the DNA is TGCGCCAGCGGACACCGGGCTAGCGGCCACAATGAGCAGTTCTTC.